Below, 28 T cell receptor beta chains from the same sample are listed, as sequenced in a study of human T cells and chemical hapten exposure. Time point defined: healthy volunteer bleed at 6 weeks. The study extracted total RNA from unfractionated whole blood. TCRdb re-derived calls from the RACE reads in MiXCR, one entry per CDR3 protein. This table has about 34,000 distinct CDR3 sequences, 4.5% to 5.5% appearing once. Sequencing was carried out using whole blood. The receptors were gathered from a human donor in good health. Some clones in this sample may be carry-over from other donors' samples.

As regards this clonotype: A much larger clone differs from this one at a single base, so this may be a read error. The chain couples TRBV7-7 to TRBJ2-7, with D tentatively TRBD1 (6 bases). The CDR3 is 15 amino acids. Germline-derived CDR1 and CDR2 are SSHAT and FNYEAQ (reference sequence). This CDR3 is CASCLAWGPSYEQYF. The CDR3 DNA follows: TGTGCCAGCTGCTTAGCGTGGGGGCCGTCCTACGAGCAGTACTTC.

With respect to this clonotype: A much larger clone sits a single nucleotide away, making a read error possible. The chain uses TRBV2 and TRBJ1-1; perhaps TRBD1 as D (6 bases). In germline, CDR1 is SNHLY, CDR2 FYNNEI. The CDR3 consists of 13 residues. The V and J ends lost 7 bases and 5 bases respectively, with 14 bases between them. In nucleotides, the CDR3 is TGTGCCAGCAATGGACAGTTGGAGACTGAAGCTTTCTTT. Amino acids: CASNGQLETEAFF.

This clonotype has at least ten counts. The J gene is TRBJ2-3, the V gene TRBV20-1; 9 nucleotides match TRBD1. The CDR3 has 14 residues. Per the germline V gene, CDR1 is DFQATT and CDR2 is SNEGSKA (reference sequence). Trimming at V came to 5 bases and at J to 5 bases, leaving 8 bases not matched to a gene. The CDR3 coding sequence is TGCAGTGCTGCACAGGGGGCGCGTAAAGATACGCAGTATTTT. Protein sequence: CSAAQGARKDTQYF.

This clonotype was observed a handful of times. The chain combines TRBV15 with TRBJ2-5; tentatively, D is TRBD2 (5 bases). Trimming left V 2 bases short and J 4 bases short, with 11 bases between. Germline V lookup: CDR1 LNHNV, CDR2 YYDKDF (reference sequence). This CDR3 is built from 14 residues. CDR3 residues: CATSRQDGRETQYF. In DNA, the CDR3 is TGTGCCACCAGCAGACAAGATGGGAGAGAGACCCAGTACTTC.

Many counts were recorded for this clonotype. Here the CDR3 DNA reads TGCAGTGGTGAAGGGGTGGCCTACGAGCAGTACTTC. Translation: CSGEGVAYEQYF. The chain recombines TRBV20-1 with TRBJ2-7; tentatively, D is TRBD1 (5 bases). Per germline, CDR1 DFQATT and CDR2 SNEGSKA (reference sequence). V lost 7 bases and J lost 2, with 12 bases in between. The CDR3 is made up of 12 amino acids.

This clonotype was counted at least ten times. The chain is built from TRBV2 and TRBJ1-5; 7 nucleotides match TRBD1. This CDR3 has 14 residues. J gave up 1 base and V 6 bases, and 3 bases lay outside the gene matches. The germline gives CDR1 SNHLY, CDR2 FYNNEI. The CDR3 protein is CASRTGLSNQPQHF. The CDR3 coding sequence is TGTGCCAGCAGGACAGGGTTAAGCAATCAGCCCCAGCATTTT.

In its sample, this clonotype was seen many times. The rearrangement joins TRBV29-1 to TRBJ2-5; 7 bases map to TRBD1. This CDR3 is built from 14 residues. V shed 4 bases and J 5 bases; nucleotides not matched to a gene: 10. Germline V gives CDR1 SQVTM, CDR2 ANQGSEA. CDR3 in amino acids: CSVVVGTVRETQYF. The CDR3 DNA reads TGCAGCGTTGTGGTGGGGACAGTGAGGGAGACCCAGTACTTC.

In this sample, this clonotype turned up many times. The CDR3 here is CASSATEANTEAFF. CDR3 nucleotide sequence: TGCGCCAGCAGCGCCACAGAAGCGAACACTGAAGCTTTCTTT. This chain links TRBV5-1 with TRBJ1-1; D is undetermined. V was clipped by 4 bases and J by 1 base, with 11 bases between them. Germline CDR1 reads SGHRS; CDR2 reads YFSETQ. This CDR3 has 14 amino acids. Full variable domain (rest looked up from reference TRBV5-1 and TRBJ1-1): KAGVTQTPRYLIKTRGQQVTLSCSPISGHRSVSWYQQTPGQGLQFLFEYFSETQRNKGNFPGRFSGRQFSNSRSEMNVSTLELGDSALYLCASSATEANTEAFFGQGTRLTVV.

The rearrangement links TRBV5-1 to TRBJ2-3; D is unresolved. CDR3 length equals 13 residues. The germline V gene encodes CDR1 SGHRS and CDR2 YFSETQ. V was cut by 0 bases and J by 7 bases, with 9 bases left in between. The CDR3 DNA follows: TGCGCCAGCAGCTTGGCCCCGTCAAATACGCAGTATTTT. This codes for CASSLAPSNTQYF. The full variable domain, completed using reference TRBV5-1 and TRBJ2-3, is KAGVTQTPRYLIKTRGQQVTLSCSPISGHRSVSWYQQTPGQGLQFLFEYFSETQRNKGNFPGRFSGRQFSNSRSEMNVSTLELGDSALYLCASSLAPSNTQYFGPGTRLTVL.

The rearrangement links TRBV28 to TRBJ1-2; no clear D. V lost 7 bases and J lost 4, with 10 bases in between. In germline, CDR1 is MDHEN, CDR2 SYDVKM. CDR3 length: 12 residues. CDR3 in amino acids: CASKESPYGYTF. The CDR3 nucleotides are TGTGCCAGCAAGGAGAGTCCCTATGGCTACACCTTC.

Many counts were recorded for this clonotype. This chain uses TRBV5-6 with TRBJ2-1; 7 bases agree with TRBD1. Per the germline V gene, CDR1 is SGHDT and CDR2 is YYEEEE. The CDR3 has 14 amino acids. The V and J ends lost 7 bases and 1 base, in that order; junction bases with no gene match: 5. This chain's CDR3 is CASLTGRSYNEQFF. CDR3 coding DNA: TGTGCCAGCTTGACAGGGAGATCCTACAATGAGCAGTTCTTC.

The chain uses TRBV27 and TRBJ1-5, with 8 bases that match TRBD1. Trimming took 3 bases from V and 7 from J; bases not matched to a gene: 8. Per germline, CDR1 MNHEY and CDR2 SMNVEV (reference sequence). The CDR3 extends over 15 amino acids. CDR3 nucleotides: TGTGCCAGCAGTTTTCCGGACAGGGTGGTCCAGCCCCAGCATTTT. Translated: CASSFPDRVVQPQHF.

This clonotype was counted ten times or more. The V gene is TRBV28, the J gene TRBJ1-2; D unclear. The CDR3 has 14 amino acids. Trimming left V 6 bases short and J 3 bases short, with 14 bases between. The germline V gene has CDR1 MDHEN and CDR2 SYDVKM. Written as DNA, the CDR3 is TGTGCCAGCAGGCCCCACCGATGGGACTATGGCTACACCTTC. It is translated as CASRPHRWDYGYTF.

This clonotype appeared many times. V is TRBV7-2 and J is TRBJ2-3; D uncertain. The CDR3 is 11 amino acids. CDR1 and CDR2 from the germline V gene are SGHTA and FQGNSA. V lost 5 bases to trimming and J lost 2 bases, with 2 bases between them. CDR3 sequence reads: CASSHTDTQYF. The CDR3 DNA is TGTGCCAGCAGCCACACAGATACGCAGTATTTT.

This clonotype was detected many times. The chain combines TRBV20-1 with TRBJ2-1; D gene ambiguous. Trimming cost V 5 bases and J 1 base, with 12 bases left between them. The germline gives CDR1 DFQATT, CDR2 SNEGSKA (reference sequence). The CDR3 is 14 amino acids. The CDR3 nucleotides read TGCAGTGCTGTAGGTAGTTTTTCCTACAATGAGCAGTTCTTC. Protein sequence: CSAVGSFSYNEQFF.

The rearrangement uses TRBV10-3 and TRBJ2-7; 8 bases map to TRBD1. V shed 3 bases and J 9 bases; nucleotides not matched to a gene: 4. This CDR3 has 12 amino acids. CDR1 ENHRY and CDR2 SYGVKD come from the germline V gene. For the CDR3, the DNA is TGTGCCATCAGTGATCCCGGGACAGGGCAGTACTTC. Translation: CAISDPGTGQYF.

The chain couples TRBV11-3 to TRBJ2-4, with D uncertain. Germline CDR1 SGHNT, CDR2 YENEEA. V dropped 2 bases and J dropped 0 bases, with 8 bases sitting between them. The CDR3 extends over 15 amino acids. Here the CDR3 reads CASSLLRIAKNIQYF. The CDR3 DNA reads TGTGCCAGCAGCTTATTGAGAATAGCCAAAAACATTCAGTACTTC.

This clonotype appeared many times. The rearrangement uses TRBV11-3 and TRBJ2-1; D gene unclear. CDR1 and CDR2 from the germline V gene are SGHNT and YENEEA. The V end lost 3 bases, the J end lost 6 bases, and 9 bases lay between the germline ends. This CDR3 contains 13 residues. Here the CDR3 DNA reads TGTGCCAGCAGCTTCAAGACCCTCAATGAGCAGTTCTTC. It is translated as CASSFKTLNEQFF.

This clonotype was counted between two and nine times. V usage is TRBV19 and J usage is TRBJ1-5; tentative D call: TRBD1 (6 bases). This CDR3 region has 16 residues. Germline CDR1 and CDR2: LNHDA and SQIVND (reference sequence). Trimming stripped 6 bases from V and 6 bases from J, with 21 bases between. CDR3 loop: CASSAPERGYGQPQHF. The CDR3 nucleotides are TGTGCCAGTAGCGCCCCCGAGAGGGGGTATGGTCAGCCCCAGCATTTT.

This clonotype was counted at least ten times. The CDR3 loop is CSALTRQGITEAFF. CDR3 DNA sequence: TGCAGCGCACTAACTCGACAGGGTATAACTGAAGCTTTCTTT. The rearrangement links TRBV29-1 to TRBJ1-1, with TRBD1 matching 7 bases. The CDR3 length is 14 residues. Germline-derived CDR1 and CDR2 are SQVTM and ANQGSEA. V dropped 7 bases and J dropped 5; count of bases not matched to a gene: 13. The full variable domain, completed using reference TRBV29-1 and TRBJ1-1, is SAVISQKPSRDICQRGTSLTIQCQVDSQVTMMFWYRQQPGQSLTLIATANQGSEATYESGFVIDKFPISRPNLTFSTLTVSNMSPEDSSIYLCSALTRQGITEAFFGQGTRLTVV.

This clonotype was counted at least ten times. V is TRBV29-1 and J is TRBJ1-2, with 11 bases aligning to TRBD1. J was trimmed by 5 bases and V by 5 bases; bases with no gene match: 10. This CDR3 region has 15 residues. CDR1 and CDR2 from the germline V gene are SQVTM and ANQGSEA. In DNA, the CDR3 is TGCAGCGTTAAAAAGGGACAGGGGGTTATGTATGGCTACACCTTC. Protein product: CSVKKGQGVMYGYTF.

There are many counts of this clonotype. The rearrangement uses TRBV10-3 and TRBJ2-1; possibly TRBD2 for D (5 bases). CDR1 is ENHRY, CDR2 SYGVKD, per germline. This CDR3 is 14 amino acids long. With 8 bases removed from V and 0 bases from J, the gap between germline ends came to 11 bases. CDR3 in DNA: TGTGCCATCGCTGACGGAGGCTCCTACAATGAGCAGTTCTTC. This gives the protein CAIADGGSYNEQFF.

Ten or more counts support this clonotype. The gene calls are TRBV12-3 or TRBV12-4 and TRBJ2-1; D gene unclear. Trimming removed 3 bases at V and 8 bases at J, with 5 bases between. The CDR3 has 11 residues. The CDR3 nucleotides are TGTGCCAGCAGTTTCTCTCATGAGCAGTTCTTC. It is translated as CASSFSHEQFF.

This clonotype was seen repeatedly, ten times or more. V gene TRBV11-3 combines with J gene TRBJ2-3; 10 bases align to TRBD2. J lost 1 base, V lost 6 bases, and 4 bases had no gene match. The CDR3 is 15 residues long. The germline CDR1 and CDR2 sequences are SGHNT and YENEEA. DNA of the CDR3: TGTGCCAGCAGGTCCGGACTAGCGGGCACAGATACGCAGTATTTT. It encodes CASRSGLAGTDTQYF.

Ten or more counts support this clonotype. The chain is built from TRBV6-5 and TRBJ2-1, with 8 positions matching TRBD2. The germline V gene has CDR1 MNHEY and CDR2 SVGAGI. The J segment lost 6 bases and the V segment lost 3 bases, leaving 10 bases of the junction unmatched. CDR3 size: 16 residues. The CDR3 protein is CASSYYGLAGSNEQFF. Written as DNA, the CDR3 is TGTGCCAGCAGTTATTACGGGCTAGCGGGTAGCAATGAGCAGTTCTTC.

By share, this clonotype counts as medium-sized. V usage is TRBV4-3 and J usage is TRBJ2-3; D gene uncertain. Germline V CDR1 and CDR2: LGHNA, YSLEER. The germline V and J ends were trimmed by 1 base and 1 base, with 12 bases remaining between them. The length of the CDR3 is 16 residues. In DNA, the CDR3 is TGCGCCAGCAGCCAAGTACAAGGGCTAGGCACAGATACGCAGTATTTT. It translates to CASSQVQGLGTDTQYF.

There are many counts of this clonotype. This sequence joins TRBV3-1 and TRBJ1-6, with D tentatively TRBD1 (5 bases). Germline V gene data show CDR1 as LGHDT and CDR2 as YNNKEL (reference sequence). The V and J ends lost 4 bases and 9 bases respectively, with 19 bases between them. The CDR3 is made up of 16 amino acids. The DNA of the CDR3 is TGTGCCAGCAGCCCCCACGGGGGACGCGAAGGTTCACCCCTCCACTTT. It encodes CASSPHGGREGSPLHF.

This clonotype was seen many times. This chain links TRBV12-3 or TRBV12-4 with TRBJ2-1; 8 nucleotides agree with TRBD2. The trim removed 5 bases at V and 5 bases at J, leaving 11 bases unmatched. The CDR3 runs to 16 residues. CDR3 residues: CASSLRGSGDNNEQFF. CDR3 nucleotides: TGTGCCAGCAGTCTAAGAGGTAGCGGGGACAACAATGAGCAGTTCTTC.